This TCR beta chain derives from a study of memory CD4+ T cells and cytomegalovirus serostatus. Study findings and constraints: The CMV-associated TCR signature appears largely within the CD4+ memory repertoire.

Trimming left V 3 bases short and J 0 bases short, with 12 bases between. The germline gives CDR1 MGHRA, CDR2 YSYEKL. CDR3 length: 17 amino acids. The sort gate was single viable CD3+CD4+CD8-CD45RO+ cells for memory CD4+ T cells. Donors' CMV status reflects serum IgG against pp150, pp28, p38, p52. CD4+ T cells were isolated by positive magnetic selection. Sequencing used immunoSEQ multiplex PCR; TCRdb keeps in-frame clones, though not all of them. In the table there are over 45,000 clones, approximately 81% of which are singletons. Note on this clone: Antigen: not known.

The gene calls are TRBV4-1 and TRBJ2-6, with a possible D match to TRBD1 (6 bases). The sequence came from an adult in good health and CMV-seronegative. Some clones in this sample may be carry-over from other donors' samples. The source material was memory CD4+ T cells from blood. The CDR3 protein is CASSQQGLRSGANVLTF. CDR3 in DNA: TGCGCCAGCAGCCAGCAGGGGTTGCGCTCTGGGGCCAACGTCCTGACTTTC.